This TCR beta chain was observed in a study of OX40 agonist ivuxolimab in advanced cancers. Whole-study findings and limits: Partial responders treated at 0.1-3.0 mg/kg exhibited clonal expansion among the lowest measured.

Profiling relied on immunoSEQ multiplex PCR, and the TCRdb table lists in-frame clones only, not all of them. The sample carries approximately 91,000 clones, roughly 89% recorded once. V dropped 0 bases and J dropped 11; count of bases not matched to a gene: 5. The CDR3 length is 13 residues. Germline V gene data show CDR1 as SGHAT and CDR2 as FQDESV (reference sequence). In regard to this clone: The antigen is not known.

The sample consisted of CD4+ or CD8+ T cells sorted from blood, taken in a trial of the OX40 agonist ivuxolimab. The chain links TRBV11-1 to TRBJ1-1; 8 positions agree with TRBD1. The sequence was collected from an adult with an advanced solid tumor such as melanoma, head and neck, liver or kidney cancer. CDR3 sequence (DNA): TGTGCCAGCAGCTTAGCAAAGGACAGGGTCGCTTTCTTT. This codes for CASSLAKDRVAFF.